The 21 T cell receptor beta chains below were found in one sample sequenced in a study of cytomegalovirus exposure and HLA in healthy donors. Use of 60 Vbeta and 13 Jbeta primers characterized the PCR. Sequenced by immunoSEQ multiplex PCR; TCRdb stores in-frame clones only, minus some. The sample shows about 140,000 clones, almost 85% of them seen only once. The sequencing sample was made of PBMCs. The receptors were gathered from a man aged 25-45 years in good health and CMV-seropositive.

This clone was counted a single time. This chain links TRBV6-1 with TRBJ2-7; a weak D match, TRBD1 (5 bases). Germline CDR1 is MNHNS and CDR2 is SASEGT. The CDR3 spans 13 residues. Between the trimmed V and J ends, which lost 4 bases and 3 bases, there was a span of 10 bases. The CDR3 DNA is TGTGCCAGCAGTGTCGGAAGGGGCTACGAGCAGTACTTC. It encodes CASSVGRGYEQYF.

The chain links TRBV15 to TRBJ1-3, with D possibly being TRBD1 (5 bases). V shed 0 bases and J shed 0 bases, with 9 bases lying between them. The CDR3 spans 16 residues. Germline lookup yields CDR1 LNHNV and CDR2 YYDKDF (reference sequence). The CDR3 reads CATSRDPDSSGNTIYF. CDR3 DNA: TGTGCCACCAGCAGAGATCCTGACAGCTCTGGAAACACCATATATTTT. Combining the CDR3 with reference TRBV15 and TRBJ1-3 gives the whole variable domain DAMVIQNPRYQVTQFGKPVTLSCSQTLNHNVMYWYQQKSSQAPKLLFHYYDKDFNNEADTPDNFQSRRPNTSFCFLDIRSPGLGDTAMYLCATSRDPDSSGNTIYFGEGSWLTVV.

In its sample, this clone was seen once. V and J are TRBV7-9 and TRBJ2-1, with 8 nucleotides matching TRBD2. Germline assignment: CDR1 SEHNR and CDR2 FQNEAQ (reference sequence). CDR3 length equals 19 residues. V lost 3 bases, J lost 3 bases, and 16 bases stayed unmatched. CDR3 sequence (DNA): TGTGCCAGCAGCTTGACGACAAGCGGGAGCCGAGGGGTCTACAATGAGCAGTTCTTC. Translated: CASSLTTSGSRGVYNEQFF.

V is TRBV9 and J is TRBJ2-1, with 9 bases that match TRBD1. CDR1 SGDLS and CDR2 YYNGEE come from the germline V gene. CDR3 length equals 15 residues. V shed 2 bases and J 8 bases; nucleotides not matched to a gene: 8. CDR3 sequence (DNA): TGTGCCAGCAGCGTTCGGGACAGGGTATACGATGAGCAGTTCTTC. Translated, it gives CASSVRDRVYDEQFF.

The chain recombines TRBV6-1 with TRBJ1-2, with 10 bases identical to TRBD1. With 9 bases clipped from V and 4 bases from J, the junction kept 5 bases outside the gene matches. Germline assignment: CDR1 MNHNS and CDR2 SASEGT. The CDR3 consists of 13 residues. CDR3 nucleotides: TGTGCCAGAGACAGGGGGCGGCTCTATGGCTACACCTTC. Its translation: CARDRGRLYGYTF.

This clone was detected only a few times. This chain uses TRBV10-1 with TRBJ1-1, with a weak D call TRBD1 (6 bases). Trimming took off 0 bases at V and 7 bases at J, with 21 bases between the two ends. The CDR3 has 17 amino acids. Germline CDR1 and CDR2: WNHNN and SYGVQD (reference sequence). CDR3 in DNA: TGCGCCAGCAGTGAGTCGATTATTGACAGGTTAGAGGGTGAAGCTTTCTTT. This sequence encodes CASSESIIDRLEGEAFF.

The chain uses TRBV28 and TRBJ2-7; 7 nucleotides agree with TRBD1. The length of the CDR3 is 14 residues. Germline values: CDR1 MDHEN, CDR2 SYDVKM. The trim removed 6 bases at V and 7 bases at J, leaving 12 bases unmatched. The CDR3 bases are TGTGCCAGCAGCCTGGGACAGAACAGGGGTGAGCAGTACTTC. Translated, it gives CASSLGQNRGEQYF.

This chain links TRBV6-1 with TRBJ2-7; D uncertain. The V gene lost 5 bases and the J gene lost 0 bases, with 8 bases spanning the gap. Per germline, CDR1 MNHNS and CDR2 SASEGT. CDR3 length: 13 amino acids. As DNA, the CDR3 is TGTGCCAGCAGTACCGGTTACTCCTACGAGCAGTACTTC. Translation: CASSTGYSYEQYF.

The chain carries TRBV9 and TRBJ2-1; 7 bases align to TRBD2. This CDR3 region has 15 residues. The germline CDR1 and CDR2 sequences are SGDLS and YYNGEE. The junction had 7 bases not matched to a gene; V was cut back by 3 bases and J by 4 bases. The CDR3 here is CASSAGLADYNEQFF. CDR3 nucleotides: TGTGCCAGCAGCGCCGGGCTAGCGGATTACAATGAGCAGTTCTTC.

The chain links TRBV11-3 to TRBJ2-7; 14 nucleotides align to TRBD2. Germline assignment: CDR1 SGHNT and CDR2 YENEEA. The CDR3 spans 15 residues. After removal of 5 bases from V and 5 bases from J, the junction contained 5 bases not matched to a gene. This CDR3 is CASSTGLAGVNEQYF. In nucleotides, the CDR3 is TGTGCCAGCAGCACGGGACTAGCGGGAGTCAACGAGCAGTACTTC.

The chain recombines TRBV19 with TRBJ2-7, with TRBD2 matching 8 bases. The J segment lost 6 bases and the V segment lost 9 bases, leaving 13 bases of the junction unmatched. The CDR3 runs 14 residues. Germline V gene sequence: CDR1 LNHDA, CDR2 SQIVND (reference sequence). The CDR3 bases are TGTGCCAGCGGACCGGGGGGGTTGCCGAGCGAGCAGTACTTC. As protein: CASGPGGLPSEQYF.

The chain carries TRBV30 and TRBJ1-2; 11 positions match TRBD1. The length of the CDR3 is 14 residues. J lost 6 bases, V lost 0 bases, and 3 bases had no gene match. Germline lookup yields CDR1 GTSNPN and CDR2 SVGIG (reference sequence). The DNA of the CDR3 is TGTGCCTGGAGTGTATTGGGACAGGGGGATGGCTACACCTTC. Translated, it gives CAWSVLGQGDGYTF.

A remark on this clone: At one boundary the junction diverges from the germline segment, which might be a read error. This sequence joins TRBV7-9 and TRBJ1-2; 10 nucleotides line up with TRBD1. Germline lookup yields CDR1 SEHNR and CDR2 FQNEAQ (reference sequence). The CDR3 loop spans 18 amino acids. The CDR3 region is CSSSSIGTGAVANYGYTF. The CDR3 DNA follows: TGTTCCAGCAGCTCTATCGGGACAGGGGCTGTAGCTAACTATGGCTACACCTTC.

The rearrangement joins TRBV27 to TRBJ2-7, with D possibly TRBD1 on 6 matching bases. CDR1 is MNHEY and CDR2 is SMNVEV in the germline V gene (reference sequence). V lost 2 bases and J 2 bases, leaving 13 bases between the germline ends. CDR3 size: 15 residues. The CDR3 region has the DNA TGTGCCAGCAGTTTAAAGACAGGCCTTCCCTACGAGCAGTACTTC. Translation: CASSLKTGLPYEQYF.

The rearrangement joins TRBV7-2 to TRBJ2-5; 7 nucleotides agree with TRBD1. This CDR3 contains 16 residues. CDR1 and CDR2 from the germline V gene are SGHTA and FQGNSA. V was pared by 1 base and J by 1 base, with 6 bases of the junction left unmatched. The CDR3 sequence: CASSLGTGTAQETQYF. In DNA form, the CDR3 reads TGTGCCAGCAGCTTAGGAACCGGGACAGCCCAAGAGACCCAGTACTTC.

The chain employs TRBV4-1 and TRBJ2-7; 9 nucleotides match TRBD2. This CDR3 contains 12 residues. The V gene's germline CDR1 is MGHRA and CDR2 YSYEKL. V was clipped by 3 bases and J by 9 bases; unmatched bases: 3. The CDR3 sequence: CASSQAGGAQYF. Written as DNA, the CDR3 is TGCGCCAGCAGCCAGGCGGGAGGGGCGCAGTACTTC.

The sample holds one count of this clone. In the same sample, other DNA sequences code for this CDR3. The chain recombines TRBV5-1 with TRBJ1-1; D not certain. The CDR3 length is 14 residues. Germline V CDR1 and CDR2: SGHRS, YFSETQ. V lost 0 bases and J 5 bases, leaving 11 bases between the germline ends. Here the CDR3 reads CASSLALDGTEAFF. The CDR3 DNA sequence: TGCGCCAGCAGCTTGGCCCTCGACGGGACTGAAGCTTTCTTT.

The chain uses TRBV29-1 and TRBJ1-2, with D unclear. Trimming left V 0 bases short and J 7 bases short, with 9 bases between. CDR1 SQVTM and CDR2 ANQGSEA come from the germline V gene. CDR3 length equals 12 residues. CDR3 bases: TGCAGCGTTGAAGATCCGAGGGTTGGCTACACCTTC. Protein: CSVEDPRVGYTF. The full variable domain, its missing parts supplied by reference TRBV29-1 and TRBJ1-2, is SAVISQKPSRDICQRGTSLTIQCQVDSQVTMMFWYRQQPGQSLTLIATANQGSEATYESGFVIDKFPISRPNLTFSTLTVSNMSPEDSSIYLCSVEDPRVGYTFGSGTRLTVV.

CDR3 in amino acids: CASSIPPTGGSTEAFF. DNA of the CDR3: TGTGCCAGTAGTATACCCCCCACAGGGGGAAGTACTGAAGCTTTCTTT. J is TRBJ1-1 and V is TRBV19; 8 bases are shared with TRBD1. V lost 2 bases and J lost 5; bases outside the gene matches: 10. CDR3 length equals 16 residues. Germline CDR1 LNHDA, CDR2 SQIVND (reference sequence). Filled out from reference TRBV19 and TRBJ1-1, the complete variable domain reads DGGITQSPKYLFRKEGQNVTLSCEQNLNHDAMYWYRQDPGQGLRLIYYSQIVNDFQKGDIAEGYSVSREKKESFPLTVTSAQKNPTAFYLCASSIPPTGGSTEAFFGQGTRLTVV.

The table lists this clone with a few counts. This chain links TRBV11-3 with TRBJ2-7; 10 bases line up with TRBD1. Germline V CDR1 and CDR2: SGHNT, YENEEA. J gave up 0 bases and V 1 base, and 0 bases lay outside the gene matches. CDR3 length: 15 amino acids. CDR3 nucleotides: TGTGCCAGCAGCTTAGGGGACAGGGGCTCCTACGAGCAGTACTTC. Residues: CASSLGDRGSYEQYF.

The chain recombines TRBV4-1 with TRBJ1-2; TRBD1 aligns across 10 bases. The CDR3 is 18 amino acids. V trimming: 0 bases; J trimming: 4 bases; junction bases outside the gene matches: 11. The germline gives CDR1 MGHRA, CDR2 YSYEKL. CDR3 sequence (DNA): TGCGCCAGCAGCCAAGAAGTTATGGGGACAGGGGACATCTATGGCTACACCTTC. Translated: CASSQEVMGTGDIYGYTF.